This T cell receptor beta chain was observed in a study of breast tumors, draining lymph nodes, adjacent tissues. General observations from the study: Data only fit, rather than demonstrated, lymph node origin of most tumor T cells. Data fit most tumor T cells coming from lymph node, expanding in tumor. Compared with lymph nodes, tumors were less diverse; compared with nontumor tissue, more.

In this sample, this clonotype turned up many times. The target antigen is unknown. Samples came from axillary lymph nodes draining the breast cancer. TCRdb used MiXCR to reprocess the multiplex PCR reads, holding one entry per CDR3 protein. The sample consists of 200,000 to 250,000 distinct CDR3 sequences, less than 45% of them appearing once. The germline gives CDR1 SGHTA, CDR2 FQGTGA. V was clipped by 4 bases and J by 5 bases; unmatched bases: 8. This CDR3 is 17 amino acids long. The sequencing input was axillary lymph node tissue. The sequence was collected from a female donor with breast cancer. Some clones in this sample may be carry-over from other donors' samples. The J gene is TRBJ2-2, the V gene TRBV7-3; 12 nucleotides match TRBD2. CDR3 DNA: TGTGCCAGCAGCTCCCTCGGACTAGCGGGACGGACCGGGGAGCTGTTTTTT. Its protein product is CASSSLGLAGRTGELFF.